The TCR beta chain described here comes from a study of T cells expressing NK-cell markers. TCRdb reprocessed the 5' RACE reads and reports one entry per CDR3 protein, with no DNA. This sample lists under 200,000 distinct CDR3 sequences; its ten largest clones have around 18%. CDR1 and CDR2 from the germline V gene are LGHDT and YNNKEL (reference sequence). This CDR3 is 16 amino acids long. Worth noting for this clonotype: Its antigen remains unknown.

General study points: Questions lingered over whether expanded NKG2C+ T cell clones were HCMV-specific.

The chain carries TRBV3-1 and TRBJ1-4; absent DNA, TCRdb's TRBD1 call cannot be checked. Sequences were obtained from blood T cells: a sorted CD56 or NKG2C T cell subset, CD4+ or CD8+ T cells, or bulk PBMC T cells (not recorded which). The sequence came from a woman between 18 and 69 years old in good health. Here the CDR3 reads CASSQLSRDGEEKLFF.